The 5 T cell receptor beta chains presented below share a single source sample, sequenced in a study of PD-1 blockade in classical Hodgkin lymphoma. The protocol was immunoSEQ multiplex PCR, while the TCRdb copy is restricted to in-frame clones and leaves out a portion. The data show about 18,000 clones, around 74% seen once. This sample's time point: cycle 4 day 1 (C4D1), after less than seven weeks of nivolumab. All trial patients relapsed after autologous stem cell transplantation. Magnetic negative selection was used to purify CD4+ T cells from thawed PBMCs. Sequenced here: CD4+ T cells from blood, sampled before the fourth cycle of nivolumab. These receptors originate from a human donor with classical Hodgkin lymphoma.

The chain links TRBV30 to TRBJ1-5, with D possibly TRBD1 on 6 matching bases. V was shortened by 2 bases and J by 3 bases, with 17 bases between the two germline ends. Germline lookup yields CDR1 GTSNPN and CDR2 SVGIG (reference sequence). This CDR3 region has 16 residues. The CDR3 protein is CAWSTRTVGTNQPQHF. In DNA, the CDR3 is TGTGCCTGGAGTACCCGGACAGTCGGGACCAATCAGCCCCAGCATTTT.

The V gene is TRBV4-3, the J gene TRBJ1-4; D possibly corresponds to TRBD1 (5 bases). V lost 1 base, J lost 4 bases, and 16 bases lay in between. The CDR3 is 17 residues long. Per germline, CDR1 LGHNA and CDR2 YSLEER. DNA for the CDR3: TGCGCCAGCAGCCAAGGGGCGGTTGGGGGAGGTAATGAAAAACTGTTTTTT. It yields the protein CASSQGAVGGGNEKLFF.

The genes are TRBV7-2 and TRBJ2-1, with D unclear. The CDR3 covers 13 residues. The germline CDR1 and CDR2 sequences are SGHTA and FQGNSA. V lost 2 bases to trimming and J lost 5 bases, with 7 bases between them. The CDR3 DNA reads as TGTGCCAGCAGCTTACGACAAAACAATGAGCAGTTCTTC. Translating gives CASSLRQNNEQFF.

The chain employs TRBV10-3 and TRBJ1-2; 10 nucleotides agree with TRBD1. Germline V gene sequence: CDR1 ENHRY, CDR2 SYGVKD. The CDR3 consists of 14 residues. Germline trimming cut 8 bases from V and 8 bases from J; bases unmatched to any gene: 11. This CDR3 reads CAIAGQGGLRGYTF. The CDR3 DNA reads TGTGCCATCGCCGGACAGGGGGGACTGAGGGGCTACACCTTC.

This clone was found once. The chain has TRBV29-1 and TRBJ2-7; 7 nucleotides match TRBD2. This CDR3 is 13 amino acids long. V gave up 4 bases and J gave up 4 bases; unmatched junction bases: 7. Germline assignment: CDR1 SQVTM and CDR2 ANQGSEA. This chain's CDR3 is CSVVSSGTYEQYF. CDR3 DNA: TGCAGCGTTGTATCCAGCGGGACGTACGAGCAGTACTTC.